What follows describes a single T cell receptor beta chain. Germline V CDR1 and CDR2: MDHEN, SYDVKM. The V end lost 7 bases, the J end lost 8 bases, and 14 bases lay between the germline ends. This CDR3 has 12 residues. This record belongs to a study of shared clonotypes between healthy human individuals. The protocol was immunoSEQ multiplex PCR, while the TCRdb copy is restricted to in-frame clones and leaves out a portion. The sample consists of millions of clones, approximately 90% of them appearing once. The rearrangement links TRBV28 to TRBJ1-1, with unresolved D. The receptor was derived from a man between 18 and 29 years old in good health. The sample was naive CD4+ T cells sorted from blood. Sample subset: CD45RA+ positively selected. CDR3 coding DNA: TGTGCCAGCACCCGCGGGTATGGGGAAGCTTTCTTT. This codes for CASTRGYGEAFF. The variable domain in full, completed from reference TRBV28 and TRBJ1-1, reads DVKVTQSSRYLVKRTGEKVFLECVQDMDHENMFWYRQDPGLGLRLIYFSYDVKMKEKGDIPEGYSVSREKKERFSLILESASTNQTSMYLCASTRGYGEAFFGQGTRLTVV.